This T cell receptor beta chain was documented in a study of Ad26.COV2.S vaccination and SARS-CoV-2 variants. Findings and limits, study-wide: Vaccinees reportedly had broad spike-specific CD8+ and CD4+ T cell responses.

V shed 4 bases and J shed 2 bases, with 9 bases lying between them. Per the germline V gene, CDR1 is ENHRY and CDR2 is SYGVKD. The CDR3 has 14 residues. Treatment indicated: 15 to 20 received Ad26.COV2.S at low or high dose, single or two shots; 5 received placebo; per-sample allocation not given. Each sample was drawn 63 days after the first injection (of vaccine or placebo). TCRdb's table, derived via immunoSEQ multiplex PCR, lists solely in-frame clones and lacks some. This sample has 290,000 or so clones; 80% to 90% occur once, and the top ten carry approximately 3.3%. With regard to this clone: No antigen is known for it.

Sequenced material: peripheral blood, taken in a trial of Ad26.COV2.S vaccine versus placebo. The chain has TRBV10-3 and TRBJ1-3, with D tentatively TRBD1 (5 bases). The receptor was isolated from a person aged 18-60 years who received the Ad26.COV2.S COVID-19 vaccine or a placebo. DNA of the CDR3: TGTGCCATCAGTGTGGGACTTACTGGAAACACCATATATTTT. It codes for CAISVGLTGNTIYF.